This T cell receptor (beta chain) was captured in a study of Graves' ophthalmopathy and Graves' hyperthyroidism. Study as a whole: Pretreatment peripheral blood was obtained at initial diagnosis. Broader study findings: Clonotypes were expanded in thyroid at above 0.001 frequency, and most also appeared in blood.

Scientists amplified the TCR beta CDR3 regions from RNA transcripts. The first-round RT-PCR employed HTBI primers together with the Qiagen OneStep RT-PCR kit. A multiplex PCR was then performed as the second round. TCRdb reanalysed the multiplex PCR reads using MiXCR and keeps one entry per CDR3 protein. The sample consists of just over 400,000 distinct CDR3 sequences, over 20% of them appearing once. Ages of hyperthyroidism patients ran from 18 to 65, and their diagnoses were new, under 2 months' duration. Excluded: other autoimmune disease, uncontrolled infection, pregnancy or lactation. The length of the CDR3 is 15 residues. V was clipped by 1 base and J by 6 bases, with 16 bases between them. The germline V gene encodes CDR1 SGHTA and CDR2 FQGNSA. Of note for this clonotype: The antigen is undetermined.

This receptor was identified in a woman younger than 35 with stable Graves' hyperthyroidism. The gene calls are TRBV7-2 and TRBJ2-7; possibly TRBD1 or TRBD2 for D (5 bases each). The material sequenced was peripheral blood. The CDR3 loop is CASSLGGVGKAEQYF. CDR3 DNA: TGTGCCAGCAGCTTAGGAGGGGTTGGTAAGGCCGAGCAGTACTTC.